The clone carrying this T cell receptor (beta chain) has a count of ten or more. Its specificity is not known. CD45RO+ cells joined CCR7-negative CD45RA+ TemRA cells to form CD8 memory. Data came from immunoSEQ multiplex PCR; TCRdb stores just in-frame clones and leaves some out. The table lists around 320,000 clones, 87% of them singletons, with 16% in the top ten. Germline V gene lookup returns CDR1 SNHLY and CDR2 FYNNEI. This CDR3 is 15 amino acids long. Trimming removed 4 bases at V and 1 base at J, with 12 bases between. The data belong to a study of shared clonotypes between healthy human individuals. General observations from the study: The study generally estimated greater richness for naive than memory subsets.

This TCR was recovered from a young man in good health. The chain recombines TRBV2 with TRBJ2-3; D uncertain. Sequenced: memory CD8+ T cells sorted from blood. The subset was: CD45RO+ cells pooled with CCR7-negative TemRA cells. The CDR3 spells CASSGETSRTDTQYF. DNA of the CDR3: TGTGCCAGCAGTGGAGAGACTTCCCGCACAGATACGCAGTATTTT.